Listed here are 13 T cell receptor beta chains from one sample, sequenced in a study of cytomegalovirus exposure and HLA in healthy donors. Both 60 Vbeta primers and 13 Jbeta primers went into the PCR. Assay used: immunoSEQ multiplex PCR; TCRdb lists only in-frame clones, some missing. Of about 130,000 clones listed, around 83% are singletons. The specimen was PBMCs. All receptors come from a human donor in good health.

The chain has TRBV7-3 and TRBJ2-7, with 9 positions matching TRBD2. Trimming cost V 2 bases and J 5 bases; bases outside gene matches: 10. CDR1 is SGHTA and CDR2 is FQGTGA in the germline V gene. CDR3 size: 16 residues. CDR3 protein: CASSLVRTSVDHEQYF. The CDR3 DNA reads TGTGCCAGCAGCTTAGTTAGGACTAGCGTGGATCACGAGCAGTACTTC.

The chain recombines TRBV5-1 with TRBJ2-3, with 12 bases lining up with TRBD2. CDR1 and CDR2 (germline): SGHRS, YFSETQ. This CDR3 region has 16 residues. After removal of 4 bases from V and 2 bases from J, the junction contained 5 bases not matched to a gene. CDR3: CASSLRLAGATDTQYF. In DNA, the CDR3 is TGCGCCAGCAGCCTACGACTAGCGGGGGCCACAGATACGCAGTATTTT.

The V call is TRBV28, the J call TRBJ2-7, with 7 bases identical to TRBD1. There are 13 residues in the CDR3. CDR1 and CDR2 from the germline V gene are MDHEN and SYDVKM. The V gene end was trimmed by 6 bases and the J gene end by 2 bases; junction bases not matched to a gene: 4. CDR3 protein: CASRETGPYEQYF. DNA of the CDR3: TGTGCCAGCAGGGAGACAGGGCCCTACGAGCAGTACTTC.

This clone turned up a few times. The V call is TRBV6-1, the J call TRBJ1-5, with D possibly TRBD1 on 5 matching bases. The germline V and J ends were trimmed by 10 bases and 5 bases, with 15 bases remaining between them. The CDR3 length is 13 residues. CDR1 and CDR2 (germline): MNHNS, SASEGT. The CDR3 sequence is CATAQGTYQPQHF. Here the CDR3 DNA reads TGTGCCACCGCGCAGGGAACTTATCAGCCCCAGCATTTT.

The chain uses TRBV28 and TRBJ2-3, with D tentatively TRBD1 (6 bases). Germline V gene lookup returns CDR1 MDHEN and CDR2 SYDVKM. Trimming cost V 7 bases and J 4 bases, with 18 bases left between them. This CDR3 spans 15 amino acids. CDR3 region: CASTGITGSPDTQYF. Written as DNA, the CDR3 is TGTGCCAGCACCGGGATCACAGGGTCCCCAGATACGCAGTATTTT. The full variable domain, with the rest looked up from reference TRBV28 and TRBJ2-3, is DVKVTQSSRYLVKRTGEKVFLECVQDMDHENMFWYRQDPGLGLRLIYFSYDVKMKEKGDIPEGYSVSREKKERFSLILESASTNQTSMYLCASTGITGSPDTQYFGPGTRLTVL.

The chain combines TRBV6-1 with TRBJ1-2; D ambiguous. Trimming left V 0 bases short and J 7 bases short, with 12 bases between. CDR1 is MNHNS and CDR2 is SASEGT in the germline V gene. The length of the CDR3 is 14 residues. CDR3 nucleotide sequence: TGTGCCAGCAGTGAAGCGGTTCGGGGTGGTGGCTACACCTTC. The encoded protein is CASSEAVRGGGYTF.

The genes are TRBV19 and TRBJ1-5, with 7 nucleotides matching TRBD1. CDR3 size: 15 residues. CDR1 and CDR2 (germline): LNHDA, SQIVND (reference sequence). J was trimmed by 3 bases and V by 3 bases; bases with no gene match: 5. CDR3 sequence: CASSIRQGDNQPQHF. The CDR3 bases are TGTGCCAGTAGTATTCGGCAGGGGGACAATCAGCCCCAGCATTTT.

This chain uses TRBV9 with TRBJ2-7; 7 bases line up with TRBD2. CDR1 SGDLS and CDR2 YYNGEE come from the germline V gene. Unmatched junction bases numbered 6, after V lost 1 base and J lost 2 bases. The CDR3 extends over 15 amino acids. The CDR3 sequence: CASSVLGGDAYEQYF. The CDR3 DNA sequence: TGTGCCAGCAGCGTACTGGGGGGGGACGCCTACGAGCAGTACTTC.

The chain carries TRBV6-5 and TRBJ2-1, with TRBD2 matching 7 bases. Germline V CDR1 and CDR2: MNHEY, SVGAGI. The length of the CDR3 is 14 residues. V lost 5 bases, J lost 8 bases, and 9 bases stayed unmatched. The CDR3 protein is CASSQSTSSHEQFF. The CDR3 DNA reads TGTGCCAGCAGTCAATCGACTAGCTCCCATGAGCAGTTCTTC.

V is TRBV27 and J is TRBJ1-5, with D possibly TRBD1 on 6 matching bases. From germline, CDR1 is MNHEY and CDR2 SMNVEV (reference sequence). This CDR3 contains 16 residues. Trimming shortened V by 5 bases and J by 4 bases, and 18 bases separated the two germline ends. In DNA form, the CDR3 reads TGTGCCAGCAGTCCATTCGCGACAGGTGGGAATCAGCCCCAGCATTTT. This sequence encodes CASSPFATGGNQPQHF.

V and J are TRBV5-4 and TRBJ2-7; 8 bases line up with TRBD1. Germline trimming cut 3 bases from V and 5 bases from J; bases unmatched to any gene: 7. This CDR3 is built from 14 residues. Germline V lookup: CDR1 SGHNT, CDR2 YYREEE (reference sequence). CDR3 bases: TGTGCCAGCAGCTCCGGGGACAGGAGCCACGAGCAGTACTTC. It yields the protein CASSSGDRSHEQYF.

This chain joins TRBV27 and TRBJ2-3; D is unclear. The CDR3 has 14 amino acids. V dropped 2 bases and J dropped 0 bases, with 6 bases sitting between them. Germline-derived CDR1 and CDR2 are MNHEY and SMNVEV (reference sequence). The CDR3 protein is CASSLHSSTDTQYF. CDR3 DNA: TGTGCCAGCAGTTTACACAGCAGCACAGATACGCAGTATTTT.

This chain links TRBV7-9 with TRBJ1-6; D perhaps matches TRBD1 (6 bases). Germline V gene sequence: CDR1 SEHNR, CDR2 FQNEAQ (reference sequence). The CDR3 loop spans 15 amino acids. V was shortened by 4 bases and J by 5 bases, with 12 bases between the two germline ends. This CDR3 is CASSSNTGNNSPLHF. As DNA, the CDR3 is TGTGCCAGCAGCTCGAACACAGGGAATAATTCACCCCTCCACTTT.